Given below is one T cell receptor beta chain in context. The repertoire was sequenced with immunoSEQ multiplex PCR; TCRdb's copy has only in-frame clones and lacks some. The table lists roughly 2.2 million clones, 85% to 95% of them singletons. These data originate in a study of shared clonotypes between healthy human individuals. Germline loops: CDR1 LNHNV, CDR2 YYDKDF (reference sequence). Trimming took off 9 bases at V and 1 base at J, with 8 bases between the two ends. This CDR3 is 12 amino acids long. This receptor was identified in a man between 18 and 35 years old in good health. Some clones in this sample may be carry-over from other donors' samples. V and J are TRBV15 and TRBJ2-3; no reliable D call. The sample consisted of naive CD4+ T cells from PBMCs. The sample's subset: CD45RA+ positively selected. The CDR3 DNA is TGTGCCACGGCCGGGCGCACAGATACGCAGTATTTT. It yields the protein CATAGRTDTQYF.